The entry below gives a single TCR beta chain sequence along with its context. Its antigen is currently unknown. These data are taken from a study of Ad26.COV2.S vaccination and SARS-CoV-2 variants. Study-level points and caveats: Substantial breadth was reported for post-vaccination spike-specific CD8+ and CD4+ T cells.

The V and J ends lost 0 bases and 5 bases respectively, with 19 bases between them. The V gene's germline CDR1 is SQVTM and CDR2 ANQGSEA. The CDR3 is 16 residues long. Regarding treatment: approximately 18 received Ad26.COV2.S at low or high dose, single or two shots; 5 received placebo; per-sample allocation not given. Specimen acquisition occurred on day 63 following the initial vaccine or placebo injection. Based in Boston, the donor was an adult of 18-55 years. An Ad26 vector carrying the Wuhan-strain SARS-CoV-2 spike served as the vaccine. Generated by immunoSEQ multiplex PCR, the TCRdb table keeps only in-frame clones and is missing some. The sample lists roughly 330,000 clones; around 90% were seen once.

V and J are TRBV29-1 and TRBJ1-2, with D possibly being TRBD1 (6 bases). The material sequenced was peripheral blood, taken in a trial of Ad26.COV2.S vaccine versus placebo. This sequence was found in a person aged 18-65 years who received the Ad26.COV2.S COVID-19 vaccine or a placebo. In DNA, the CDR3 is TGCAGCGTTGAAGAACGCCTACAGGGAAAGGGTTATGGCTACACCTTC. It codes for CSVEERLQGKGYGYTF. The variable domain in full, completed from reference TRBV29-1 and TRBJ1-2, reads SAVISQKPSRDICQRGTSLTIQCQVDSQVTMMFWYRQQPGQSLTLIATANQGSEATYESGFVIDKFPISRPNLTFSTLTVSNMSPEDSSIYLCSVEERLQGKGYGYTFGSGTRLTVV.